Here is one TCR beta chain with its context. Nobody among the patients had been given any treatment before thyroid surgery. The germline V gene has CDR1 SNHLY and CDR2 FYNNEI. Trimming shortened V by 6 bases and J by 5 bases, and 16 bases separated the two germline ends. This CDR3 comprises 14 residues. The sample comes from a study of metastatic and nonmetastatic thyroid tumors. As for the study in general: Both malignant and benign thyroid patients supplied peripheral blood and tumor or nodule tissue samples, across which the repertoires of these patients were then compared.

TCRdb re-analyzed the PCR reads through MiXCR. Of about 12,000 clones listed, about 12% were seen once; the top ten hold approximately 30%. V gene TRBV2 combines with J gene TRBJ1-1; perhaps TRBD1 as D (6 bases). This TCR was sampled from a female donor with papillary thyroid cancer or a benign thyroid nodule (not recorded which). Some clones in this sample may be carry-over from other donors' samples. Sample: blood. DNA for the CDR3: TGTGCCAGCAGGCAACAGGGTGCGGAGACTGAAGCTTTCTTT. The encoded protein is CASRQQGAETEAFF. The full variable domain, with the rest looked up from reference TRBV2 and TRBJ1-1, is EPEVTQTPSHQVTQMGQEVILRCVPISNHLYFYWYRQILGQKVEFLVSFYNNEISEKSEIFDDQFSVERPDGSNFTLKIRSTKLEDSAMYFCASRQQGAETEAFFGQGTRLTVV.